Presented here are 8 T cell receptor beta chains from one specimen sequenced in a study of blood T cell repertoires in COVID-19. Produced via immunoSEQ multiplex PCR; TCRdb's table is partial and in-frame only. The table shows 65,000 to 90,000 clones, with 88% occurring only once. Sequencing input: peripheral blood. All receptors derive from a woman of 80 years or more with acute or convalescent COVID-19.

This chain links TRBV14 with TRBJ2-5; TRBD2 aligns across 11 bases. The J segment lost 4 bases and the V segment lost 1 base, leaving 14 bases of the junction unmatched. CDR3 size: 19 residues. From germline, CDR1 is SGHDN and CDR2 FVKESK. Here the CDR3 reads CASSQGGLAGFWLGETQYF. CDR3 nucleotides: TGTGCCAGCAGCCAAGGCGGACTAGCGGGCTTTTGGCTGGGAGAGACCCAGTACTTC.

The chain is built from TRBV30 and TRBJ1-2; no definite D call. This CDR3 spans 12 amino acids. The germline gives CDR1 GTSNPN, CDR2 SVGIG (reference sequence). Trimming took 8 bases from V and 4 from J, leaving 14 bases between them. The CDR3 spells CARRHTVYGYTF. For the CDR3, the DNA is TGTGCCCGGCGACACACTGTCTATGGCTACACCTTC.

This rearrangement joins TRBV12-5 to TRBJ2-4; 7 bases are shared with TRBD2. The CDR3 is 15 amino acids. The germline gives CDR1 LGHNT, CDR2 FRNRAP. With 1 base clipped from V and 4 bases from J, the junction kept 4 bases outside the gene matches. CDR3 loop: CASGLGTGGKNIQYF. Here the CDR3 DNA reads TGTGCTAGTGGTTTGGGGACCGGGGGGAAAAACATTCAGTACTTC.

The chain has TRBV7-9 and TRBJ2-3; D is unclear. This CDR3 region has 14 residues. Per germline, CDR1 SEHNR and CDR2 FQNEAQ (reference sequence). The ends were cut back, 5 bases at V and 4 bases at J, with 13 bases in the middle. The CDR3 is CASSPGQVSDTQYF. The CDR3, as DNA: TGTGCCAGCAGCCCAGGCCAGGTATCAGATACGCAGTATTTT. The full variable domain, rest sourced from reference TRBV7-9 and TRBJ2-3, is DTGVSQNPRHKITKRGQNVTFRCDPISEHNRLYWYRQTLGQGPEFLTYFQNEAQLEKSRLLSDRFSAERPKGSFSTLEIQRTEQGDSAMYLCASSPGQVSDTQYFGPGTRLTVL.

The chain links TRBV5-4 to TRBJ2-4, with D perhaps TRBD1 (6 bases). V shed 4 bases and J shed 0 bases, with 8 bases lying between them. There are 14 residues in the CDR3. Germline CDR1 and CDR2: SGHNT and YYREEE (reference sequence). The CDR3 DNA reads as TGTGCCAGCAGCCCACAGGGAGCCAAAAACATTCAGTACTTC. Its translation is CASSPQGAKNIQYF. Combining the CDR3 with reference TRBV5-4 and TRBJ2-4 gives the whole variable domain ETGVTQSPTHLIKTRGQQVTLRCSSQSGHNTVSWYQQALGQGPQFIFQYYREEENGRGNFPPRFSGLQFPNYSSELNVNALELDDSALYLCASSPQGAKNIQYFGAGTRLSVL.

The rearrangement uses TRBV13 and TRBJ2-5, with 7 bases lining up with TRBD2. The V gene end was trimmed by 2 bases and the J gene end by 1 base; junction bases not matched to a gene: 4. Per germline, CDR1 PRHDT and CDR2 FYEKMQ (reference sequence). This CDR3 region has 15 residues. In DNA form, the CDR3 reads TGTGCCAGCAGCTTATGGGGGGGGGTCCAAGAGACCCAGTACTTC. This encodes CASSLWGGVQETQYF.

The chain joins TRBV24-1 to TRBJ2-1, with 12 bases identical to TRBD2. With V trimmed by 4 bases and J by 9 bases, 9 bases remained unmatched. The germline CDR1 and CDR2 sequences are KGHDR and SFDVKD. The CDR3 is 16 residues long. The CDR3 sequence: CATSDPGTSGRSEQFF. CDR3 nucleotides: TGTGCCACCAGTGACCCCGGGACTAGCGGGCGGAGTGAGCAGTTCTTC.

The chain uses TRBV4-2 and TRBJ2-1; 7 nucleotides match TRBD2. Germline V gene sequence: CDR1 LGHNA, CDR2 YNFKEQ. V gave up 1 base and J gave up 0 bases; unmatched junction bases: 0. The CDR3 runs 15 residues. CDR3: CASSQGGGSYNEQFF. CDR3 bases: TGTGCCAGCAGCCAAGGCGGGGGCTCCTACAATGAGCAGTTCTTC.